This entry lists 32 T cell receptor beta chains sequenced from one sample in a study of a mutant IDH1 vaccine in newly diagnosed glioma. TCRdb's table, derived via immunoSEQ multiplex PCR, lists solely in-frame clones and lacks some. Among tens of thousands of clones, around three quarters were seen once, and the ten largest hold just over 8%. The time point: week 11, during vaccination. Vaccinated patients received 300 ug of mutant IDH1 20-mer peptide per dose, with topical imiquimod. Their antigens are not known. Sequencing used PBMCs, obtained from a glioma patient whose treatment included an IDH1 peptide vaccine. The receptors come from a man aged 40-50 years with glioma.

This chain joins TRBV2 and TRBJ1-1; D is possibly TRBD1 (6 bases). V lost 4 bases to trimming and J lost 1 base, with 10 bases between them. CDR1 SNHLY and CDR2 FYNNEI come from the germline V gene. This CDR3 contains 14 residues. Here the CDR3 reads CASSGPDRNTEAFF. CDR3 nucleotides: TGTGCCAGCAGTGGTCCGGACAGGAACACTGAAGCTTTCTTT.

The chain joins TRBV4-1 to TRBJ2-1, with D possibly TRBD1 on 7 matching bases. There are 15 residues in the CDR3. Trimming shortened V by 1 base and J by 9 bases, and 16 bases separated the two germline ends. CDR1 and CDR2 from the germline V gene are MGHRA and YSYEKL. The DNA for the CDR3 is TGCGCCAGCAGCCAAGGCGTAGCTCAGGGGGGTGAGCAGTTCTTC. This codes for CASSQGVAQGGEQFF.

This chain joins TRBV6-5 and TRBJ2-6; D not resolved. Germline V gives CDR1 MNHEY, CDR2 SVGAGI. V lost 8 bases, J lost 0 bases, and 8 bases lay in between. The CDR3 runs to 14 residues. The CDR3, as DNA: TGTGCCAGCCTGGACCCCTCTGGGGCCAACGTCCTGACTTTC. Its protein product is CASLDPSGANVLTF.

The chain is built from TRBV14 and TRBJ2-2; D is possibly TRBD2 (6 bases). The CDR3 contains 16 residues. V lost 1 base and J lost 3, with 12 bases in between. Germline V lookup: CDR1 SGHDN, CDR2 FVKESK. CDR3 DNA: TGTGCCAGCAGCCAAGTGGAGGGGACGGACACCGGGGAGCTGTTTTTT. Protein sequence: CASSQVEGTDTGELFF.

This clone was observed a single time. This chain links TRBV2 with TRBJ2-2, with 7 bases aligning to TRBD2. The V segment lost 8 bases and the J segment 2 bases; nucleotides outside the gene matches: 5. The CDR3 has 14 amino acids. The germline V gene has CDR1 SNHLY and CDR2 FYNNEI. The CDR3 region is CASGASGNTGELFF. The CDR3 DNA sequence: TGTGCCAGCGGGGCTAGCGGCAACACCGGGGAGCTGTTTTTT.

This sequence joins TRBV28 and TRBJ2-7; the match to TRBD2 covers 8 bases. Trimming at V came to 4 bases and at J to 7 bases, leaving 9 bases not matched to a gene. This CDR3 is built from 14 residues. The V gene's germline CDR1 is MDHEN and CDR2 SYDVKM. The CDR3 protein is CASSSALAGGEQYF. CDR3 nucleotides: TGTGCCAGCAGTTCGGCGCTAGCGGGCGGGGAGCAGTACTTC.

The rearrangement uses TRBV25-1 and TRBJ1-2; 7 bases match TRBD1. Germline CDR1 and CDR2: MGHDK and SYGVNS. The CDR3 covers 14 residues. Trimming removed 8 bases from V and 4 bases from J; junction bases left unmatched: 10. The CDR3: CASVRQGRFYGYTF. As DNA, the CDR3 is TGTGCCAGCGTCAGACAGGGTCGTTTCTATGGCTACACCTTC.

The table lists this clone with a count of one. The rearrangement joins TRBV5-1 to TRBJ2-1, with 9 positions matching TRBD2. The CDR3 extends over 16 amino acids. Unmatched junction bases numbered 10, after V lost 4 bases and J lost 5 bases. The germline V gene has CDR1 SGHRS and CDR2 YFSETQ. The CDR3 here is CASSPVRGLADNEQFF. The CDR3 DNA reads TGCGCCAGCAGCCCTGTCCGGGGACTAGCAGACAATGAGCAGTTCTTC.

The rearrangement uses TRBV6-5 and TRBJ1-5, with D unresolved. V lost 0 bases, J lost 0 bases, and 6 bases lay in between. Germline CDR1 MNHEY, CDR2 SVGAGI. The CDR3 sequence is 15 residues long. The CDR3, as DNA: TGTGCCAGCAGTTACTCGGGTTATAGCAATCAGCCCCAGCATTTT. It encodes CASSYSGYSNQPQHF.

This clone has just one count. The chain has TRBV5-1 and TRBJ2-3, with D perhaps TRBD2 (5 bases). Germline CDR1 is SGHRS and CDR2 is YFSETQ. The V end was cut by 0 bases, the J end by 1 base, with 9 bases between. The CDR3 runs to 15 residues. The CDR3 sequence is CASSLVVSGTDTQYF. For the CDR3, the DNA is TGCGCCAGCAGCTTGGTTGTTAGCGGCACAGATACGCAGTATTTT.

This clone was observed a single time. The J gene is TRBJ2-2, the V gene TRBV18, with 14 bases aligning to TRBD2. The CDR3 totals 17 residues. Trimming at V came to 6 bases and at J to 4 bases, leaving 7 bases not matched to a gene. CDR1 is KGHSH, CDR2 LQKENI, per germline. The CDR3 region has the DNA TGTGCCAGCTCGCTCGGGACTAGCGGGAGCGGCACCGGGGAGCTGTTTTTT. Translating gives CASSLGTSGSGTGELFF.

V and J are TRBV30 and TRBJ2-1; D possibly corresponds to TRBD2 (5 bases). V was pared by 3 bases and J by 2 bases, with 17 bases between. The CDR3 covers 16 residues. Germline CDR1 reads GTSNPN; CDR2 reads SVGIG (reference sequence). CDR3 in amino acids: CAWRVLGEGTYNEQFF. The CDR3 DNA is TGTGCCTGGAGAGTGTTGGGTGAGGGAACCTACAATGAGCAGTTCTTC.

This clone was recorded a few times. The chain recombines TRBV29-1 with TRBJ1-4; D is perhaps TRBD1 (6 bases). Trimming shortened V by 4 bases and J by 7 bases, and 19 bases separated the two germline ends. CDR1 and CDR2 (germline): SQVTM, ANQGSEA. The CDR3 spans 15 residues. The CDR3, as DNA: TGCAGCGTTGGCAAGGCACGGGGAGGGGGTGAAAAACTGTTTTTT. Amino acid sequence: CSVGKARGGGEKLFF.

The chain recombines TRBV6-5 with TRBJ1-1; D possibly corresponds to TRBD1 (5 bases). Trimming removed 6 bases at V and 4 bases at J, with 15 bases between. CDR1 MNHEY and CDR2 SVGAGI come from the germline V gene. CDR3 size: 14 residues. The CDR3 spells CASSRVVTGTEAFF. In DNA form, the CDR3 reads TGTGCCAGCAGCAGGGTGGTCACCGGCACTGAAGCTTTCTTT.

The V gene is TRBV11-2, the J gene TRBJ1-2; D gene ambiguous. Germline CDR1 SGHAT, CDR2 FQNNGV. This CDR3 is 12 amino acids long. V lost 3 bases to trimming and J lost 3 bases, with 5 bases between them. The CDR3 spells CASSFTDYGYTF. The CDR3 bases are TGTGCCAGCAGCTTTACCGACTATGGCTACACCTTC.

This clone was seen a handful of times. The chain carries TRBV14 and TRBJ2-2; perhaps TRBD2 as D (6 bases). CDR1 is SGHDN and CDR2 is FVKESK in the germline V gene. The length of the CDR3 is 14 residues. V lost 6 bases, J lost 5 bases, and 13 bases lay in between. The CDR3: CASSIGRWTGELFF. The CDR3 DNA reads as TGTGCCAGCAGTATCGGGAGATGGACCGGGGAGCTGTTTTTT.

The rearrangement links TRBV7-2 to TRBJ2-1; 10 bases map to TRBD2. The V segment lost 5 bases and the J segment 8 bases; nucleotides outside the gene matches: 6. This CDR3 region has 14 residues. The germline V gene encodes CDR1 SGHTA and CDR2 FQGNSA. CDR3 DNA sequence: TGTGCCAGCAGCACTACCGGGACTAGCGATGAGCAGTTCTTC. Its translation: CASSTTGTSDEQFF.

V and J are TRBV25-1 and TRBJ2-1; 14 bases line up with TRBD2. The germline gives CDR1 MGHDK, CDR2 SYGVNS. The J segment lost 12 bases and the V segment lost 5 bases, leaving 9 bases of the junction unmatched. The length of the CDR3 is 15 residues. For the CDR3, the DNA is TGTGCCAGCAGTCTCCCGGGACTAGCGGGGGTTGGGCAGTTCTTC. Encoded protein: CASSLPGLAGVGQFF.

V and J are TRBV2 and TRBJ1-2, with TRBD1 as a possible D gene (6 bases). Deletions cut 6 bases from V and 8 bases from J, with 19 bases between. Germline values: CDR1 SNHLY, CDR2 FYNNEI. The CDR3 is made up of 14 amino acids. This chain's CDR3 is CASRVVSGVDGYTF. CDR3 nucleotides: TGTGCCAGCAGAGTGGTCTCAGGGGTTGACGGCTACACCTTC. Full variable domain (missing parts from reference TRBV2 and TRBJ1-2): EPEVTQTPSHQVTQMGQEVILRCVPISNHLYFYWYRQILGQKVEFLVSFYNNEISEKSEIFDDQFSVERPDGSNFTLKIRSTKLEDSAMYFCASRVVSGVDGYTFGSGTRLTVV.

V and J are TRBV2 and TRBJ2-4; D might be TRBD1 or TRBD2, each matching 5 bases. Deletions cut 9 bases from V and 3 bases from J, with 9 bases between. This CDR3 contains 12 residues. CDR1 is SNHLY and CDR2 is FYNNEI in the germline V gene. The CDR3 nucleotides read TGTGCCAGTTGGGACGGCAAAAACATTCAGTACTTC. Protein: CASWDGKNIQYF.

The rearrangement joins TRBV9 to TRBJ2-4; 8 bases align to TRBD1. CDR1 is SGDLS and CDR2 is YYNGEE in the germline V gene. With 3 bases clipped from V and 7 bases from J, the junction kept 6 bases outside the gene matches. The CDR3 covers 14 residues. The CDR3 DNA sequence: TGTGCCAGCAGCGGAGACAGGGGAAGGAACATTCAGTACTTC. Amino acid sequence: CASSGDRGRNIQYF.

The chain recombines TRBV6-1 with TRBJ2-5; D is perhaps TRBD1 or TRBD2 (5 bases each). V lost 3 bases and J lost 5, with 13 bases in between. CDR1 is MNHNS and CDR2 is SASEGT in the germline V gene. The CDR3 spans 14 residues. In nucleotides, the CDR3 is TGTGCCAGCAGTGAGGGGGACGGGTACGAGACCCAGTACTTC. It encodes CASSEGDGYETQYF.

This clone was counted only a few times. The rearrangement joins TRBV6-1 to TRBJ1-1; 9 positions agree with TRBD1. Germline trimming cut 8 bases from V and 5 bases from J; bases unmatched to any gene: 6. The CDR3 is made up of 13 amino acids. The V gene's germline CDR1 is MNHNS and CDR2 SASEGT. The CDR3 DNA sequence: TGTGCCAGCTTAGGGACAGGGATGACTGAAGCTTTCTTT. Protein: CASLGTGMTEAFF.

V usage is TRBV10-3 and J usage is TRBJ1-1; the D is unclear. Trimming cost V 0 bases and J 1 base, with 9 bases left between them. This CDR3 region has 15 residues. Per germline, CDR1 ENHRY and CDR2 SYGVKD. CDR3 protein: CAISESVSSNTEAFF. For the CDR3, the DNA is TGTGCCATCAGTGAGTCGGTCAGTTCGAACACTGAAGCTTTCTTT.

This clone was detected only a few times. The CDR3 protein is CASSVTAGTGELFF. In DNA form, the CDR3 reads TGTGCCAGCAGTGTAACGGCTGGGACCGGGGAGCTGTTTTTT. J is TRBJ2-2 and V is TRBV6-4, with D unresolved. The CDR3 is 14 amino acids. Trimming left V 4 bases short and J 5 bases short, with 11 bases between. The germline gives CDR1 MRHNA, CDR2 SNTAGT.

The rearrangement uses TRBV6-5 and TRBJ1-4; 8 bases fit TRBD1. The CDR3 is 16 amino acids. The germline gives CDR1 MNHEY, CDR2 SVGAGI. The V gene end was trimmed by 0 bases and the J gene end by 8 bases; junction bases not matched to a gene: 8. The CDR3 reads CASSYSSGQGREKLFF. In DNA, the CDR3 is TGTGCCAGCAGTTACTCTAGTGGACAGGGAAGGGAAAAACTGTTTTTT.

V usage is TRBV6-6 and J usage is TRBJ2-5, with D tentatively TRBD2 (6 bases). Trimming removed 11 bases at V and 7 bases at J, with 17 bases between. The CDR3 has 12 amino acids. CDR1 is MNHNY, CDR2 SVGAGI, per germline (reference sequence). This CDR3 reads CAALTGVPTQYF. In DNA form, the CDR3 reads TGTGCCGCCTTAACGGGGGTTCCGACCCAGTACTTC.

In this sample, this clone turned up once. This rearrangement joins TRBV6-5 to TRBJ2-1; possible D gene TRBD2, 5 bases. V was shortened by 3 bases and J by 4 bases, with 16 bases between the two germline ends. CDR3 size: 16 residues. In germline, CDR1 is MNHEY, CDR2 SVGAGI. The CDR3 region has the DNA TGTGCCAGCAGTTATAAAGGGCCGGGGTTGTACAATGAGCAGTTCTTC. Translated: CASSYKGPGLYNEQFF.

The chain is built from TRBV28 and TRBJ2-3, with D possibly being TRBD2 (6 bases). CDR3 length equals 17 residues. V was pared by 3 bases and J by 0 bases, with 16 bases between. CDR1 and CDR2 (germline): MDHEN, SYDVKM. CDR3 coding DNA: TGTGCCAGCAGTTTTGCCTTCGGCGGGGATAGCACAGATACGCAGTATTTT. It yields the protein CASSFAFGGDSTDTQYF.

The rearrangement joins TRBV7-8 to TRBJ2-3; 11 bases agree with TRBD2. After removal of 3 bases from V and 5 bases from J, the junction contained 10 bases not matched to a gene. This CDR3 has 17 residues. Germline CDR1 is SGHVS and CDR2 is FQNEAQ. CDR3 sequence reads: CASSLGLAGGMRDTQYF. The CDR3 DNA sequence: TGTGCCAGCAGCTTGGGGCTAGCGGGAGGCATGAGAGATACGCAGTATTTT.

This rearrangement joins TRBV5-1 to TRBJ1-1; a possible D gene is TRBD1 (5 bases). The ends were cut back, 3 bases at V and 1 base at J, with 13 bases in the middle. CDR1 and CDR2 (germline): SGHRS, YFSETQ. The CDR3 is 15 residues long. DNA of the CDR3: TGCGCCAGCAGCTCCCGGGGGGGAGAGAACACTGAAGCTTTCTTT. This sequence encodes CASSSRGGENTEAFF.

This clone was seen only a few times. DNA of the CDR3: TGTGCCTGGAGTGATGGAGGCACTGAAGCTTTCTTT. It encodes CAWSDGGTEAFF. The chain employs TRBV30 and TRBJ1-1; D remains ambiguous. The CDR3 runs to 12 residues. Germline V CDR1 and CDR2: GTSNPN, SVGIG (reference sequence). Trimming took off 1 base at V and 4 bases at J, with 7 bases between the two ends.